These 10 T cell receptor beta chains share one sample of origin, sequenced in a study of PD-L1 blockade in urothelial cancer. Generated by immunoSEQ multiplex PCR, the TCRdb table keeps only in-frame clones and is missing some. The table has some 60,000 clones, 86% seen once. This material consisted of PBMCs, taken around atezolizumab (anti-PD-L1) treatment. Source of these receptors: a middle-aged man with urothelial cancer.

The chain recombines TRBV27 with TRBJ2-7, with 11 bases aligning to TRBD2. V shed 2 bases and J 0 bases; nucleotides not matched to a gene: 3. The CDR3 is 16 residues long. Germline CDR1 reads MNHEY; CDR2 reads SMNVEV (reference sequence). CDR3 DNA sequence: TGTGCCAGCAGTTTAGTAGCGGGAGGGCCCTCCTACGAGCAGTACTTC. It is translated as CASSLVAGGPSYEQYF.

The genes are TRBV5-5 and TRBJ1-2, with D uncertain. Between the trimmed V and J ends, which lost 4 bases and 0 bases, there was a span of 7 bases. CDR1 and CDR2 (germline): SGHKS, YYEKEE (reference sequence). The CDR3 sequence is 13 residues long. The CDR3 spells CASSNGANYGYTF. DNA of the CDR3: TGTGCCAGCAGCAACGGGGCTAACTATGGCTACACCTTC.

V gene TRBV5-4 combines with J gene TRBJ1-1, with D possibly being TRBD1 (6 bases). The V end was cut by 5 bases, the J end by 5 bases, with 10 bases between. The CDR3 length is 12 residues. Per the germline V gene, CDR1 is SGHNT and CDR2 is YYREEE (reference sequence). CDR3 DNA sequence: TGTGCCAGCAGTTTCGGACAGACTGAAGCTTTCTTT. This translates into CASSFGQTEAFF.

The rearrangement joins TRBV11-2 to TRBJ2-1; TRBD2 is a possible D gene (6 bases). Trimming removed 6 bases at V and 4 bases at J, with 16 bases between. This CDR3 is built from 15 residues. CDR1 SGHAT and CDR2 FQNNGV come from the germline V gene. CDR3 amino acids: CASSSAGPAYNEQFF. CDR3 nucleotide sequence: TGTGCCAGCAGTTCAGCGGGCCCTGCTTACAATGAGCAGTTCTTC.

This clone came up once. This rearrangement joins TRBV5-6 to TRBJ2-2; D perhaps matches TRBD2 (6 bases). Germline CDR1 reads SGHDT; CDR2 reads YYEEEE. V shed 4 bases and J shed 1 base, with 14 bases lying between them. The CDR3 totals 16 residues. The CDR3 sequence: CASSRWASVNTGELFF. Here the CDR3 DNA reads TGTGCCAGCAGCCGGTGGGCTAGCGTGAACACCGGGGAGCTGTTTTTT.

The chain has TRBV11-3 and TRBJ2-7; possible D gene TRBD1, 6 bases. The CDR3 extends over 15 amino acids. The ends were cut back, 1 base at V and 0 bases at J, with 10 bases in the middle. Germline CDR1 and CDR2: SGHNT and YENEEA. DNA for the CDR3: TGTGCCAGCAGCTTAGCCGGGACAACCTCCTACGAGCAGTACTTC. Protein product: CASSLAGTTSYEQYF.

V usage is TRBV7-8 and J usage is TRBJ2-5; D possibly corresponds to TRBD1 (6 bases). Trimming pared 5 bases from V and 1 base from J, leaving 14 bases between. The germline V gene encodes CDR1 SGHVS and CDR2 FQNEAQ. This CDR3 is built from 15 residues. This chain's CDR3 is CASSQDWTAQETQYF. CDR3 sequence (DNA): TGTGCCAGCAGCCAAGATTGGACAGCCCAAGAGACCCAGTACTTC.

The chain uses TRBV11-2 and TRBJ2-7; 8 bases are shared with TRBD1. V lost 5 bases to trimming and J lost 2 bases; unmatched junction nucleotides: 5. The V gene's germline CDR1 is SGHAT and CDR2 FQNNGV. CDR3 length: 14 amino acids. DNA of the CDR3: TGTGCCAGCAGCGACGGACAGGGCCCCTACGAGCAGTACTTC. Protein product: CASSDGQGPYEQYF.

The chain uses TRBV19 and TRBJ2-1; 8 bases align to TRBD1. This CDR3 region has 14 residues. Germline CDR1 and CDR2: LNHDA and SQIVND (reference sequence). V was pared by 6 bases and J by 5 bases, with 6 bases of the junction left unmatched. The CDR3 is CASSRPGQDNEQFF. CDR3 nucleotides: TGTGCCAGTAGCCGTCCGGGACAGGACAATGAGCAGTTCTTC. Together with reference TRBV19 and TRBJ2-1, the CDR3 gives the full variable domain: DGGITQSPKYLFRKEGQNVTLSCEQNLNHDAMYWYRQDPGQGLRLIYYSQIVNDFQKGDIAEGYSVSREKKESFPLTVTSAQKNPTAFYLCASSRPGQDNEQFFGPGTRLTVL.

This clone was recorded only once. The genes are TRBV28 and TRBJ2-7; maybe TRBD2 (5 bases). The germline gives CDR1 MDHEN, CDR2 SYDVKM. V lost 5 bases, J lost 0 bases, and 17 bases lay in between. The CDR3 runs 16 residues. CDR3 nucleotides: TGTGCCAGCAGTCATCAGGACTTCCTGAACTCCTACGAGCAGTACTTC. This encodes CASSHQDFLNSYEQYF.